This T cell receptor beta chain was identified in a study of T-cell reconstitution after alpha-beta-depleted transplantation in children. Per germline, CDR1 SGHDT and CDR2 YYEEEE. V lost 1 base, J lost 7 bases, and 5 bases lay in between. This CDR3 is built from 11 residues. Preparation of the TCRbeta library involved a method that used unique molecular identifiers. Using its own MiXCR run on the PCR reads, TCRdb lists one record per CDR3 protein. This table has approximately 630,000 distinct CDR3 sequences, under 15% appearing once. On this clonotype itself: A much larger clone lies one base from this, so it may be a read error.

The V call is TRBV5-6, the J call TRBJ1-1; no definite D call. This sequence originates from a girl aged 2 to 9 with congenital amegakaryocytic thrombocytopenia, due to receive a stem cell transplant. The material sequenced was PBMCs, taken before TCRalphabeta/CD19-depleted stem cell transplant. CDR3 sequence: CASSLTDEAFF. DNA of the CDR3: TGTGCCAGCAGCTTGACAGATGAAGCTTTCTTT.